This T cell receptor (beta chain) was sequenced in a study of vaccination and CD4 T cells after COVID-19. As concerns this clonotype: The antigen is undetermined.

Germline V gives CDR1 MNHEY, CDR2 SVGEGT. Trimming took 5 bases from V and 3 from J; bases not matched to a gene: 2. The CDR3 runs 13 residues. The study sequenced cultured CD4+ T cell DNA using the Oncomine TCR Beta short-read assay. TCRdb reanalysed the PCR reads using MiXCR and keeps one entry per CDR3 protein. The table records around 20,000 distinct CDR3 sequences, 47% of them present only once. The sample's treatment: roughly ten-day PBMC culture with coronavirus spike peptide pools or control peptides (ViraFEST assay). This receptor was identified in a human donor with COVID-19. Input material: cultured CD4+ T cells from blood. This chain connects TRBV6-2 or TRBV6-3 to TRBJ1-2, with 8 bases fitting TRBD1. CDR3 sequence reads: CASSQDRDYGYTF. In DNA, the CDR3 is TGTGCCAGCAGTCAGGACAGGGACTATGGCTACACCTTC.